This passage covers 17 T cell receptor beta chains from one sample sequenced in a study of shared clonotypes between healthy human individuals. Measured with immunoSEQ multiplex PCR; TCRdb has only the in-frame clones, and not every one. The sample carries 550,000 to 700,000 clones, 60% to 75% recorded once. The sequencing input was memory CD4+ T cells sorted from blood. As for subset: CD45RA-negative fraction. The receptors were sampled from a woman aged 25 to 39 in good health.

This clone was counted once. The rearrangement links TRBV18 to TRBJ2-2, with 9 bases aligning to TRBD1. The CDR3 sequence is 15 residues long. The V gene end was trimmed by 2 bases and the J gene end by 4 bases; junction bases not matched to a gene: 2. CDR1 and CDR2 from the germline V gene are KGHSH and LQKENI. The CDR3: CASSPGTGSTGELFF. Written as DNA, the CDR3 is TGTGCCAGCTCACCAGGGACAGGGAGCACCGGGGAGCTGTTTTTT. The entire variable domain, with the rest obtained from reference TRBV18 and TRBJ2-2, is as follows: NAGVMQNPRHLVRRRGQEARLRCSPMKGHSHVYWYRQLPEEGLKFMVYLQKENIIDESGMPKERFSAEFPKEGPSILRIQQVVRGDSAAYFCASSPGTGSTGELFFGEGSRLTVL.

Comments on this clone: Just one base apart from a much larger clone, this may be a read error. V and J are TRBV11-2 and TRBJ2-1; no reliable D call. CDR1 is SGHAT, CDR2 FQNNGV, per germline. The CDR3 consists of 10 residues. V shed 5 bases and J shed 7 bases, with 3 bases lying between them. In DNA, the CDR3 is TGTGCCAGCAGCCTAAATGAGCAGTTCTTC. Translated, it gives CASSLNEQFF.

The V gene is TRBV9, the J gene TRBJ1-3; 7 nucleotides match TRBD1. This CDR3 has 16 amino acids. Germline V lookup: CDR1 SGDLS, CDR2 YYNGEE. Losses at the gene ends were 1 base for V and 1 base for J; bases not matched to a gene: 5. CDR3 region: CASSVLQGLSGNTIYF. The CDR3 DNA reads TGTGCCAGCAGCGTACTACAGGGGTTGTCTGGAAACACCATATATTTT. The full variable domain, completed using reference TRBV9 and TRBJ1-3, is DSGVTQTPKHLITATGQRVTLRCSPRSGDLSVYWYQQSLDQGLQFLIQYYNGEERAKGNILERFSAQQFPDLHSELNLSSLELGDSALYFCASSVLQGLSGNTIYFGEGSWLTVV.

The chain carries TRBV11-2 and TRBJ2-7, with 7 bases fitting TRBD1. Germline V CDR1 and CDR2: SGHAT, FQNNGV. This CDR3 is built from 15 residues. The V and J ends lost 6 bases and 0 bases, in that order; junction bases with no gene match: 8. DNA of the CDR3: TGTGCCAGCAGAAGGGGGCAGGCGCTCTCCTACGAGCAGTACTTC. Amino acid sequence: CASRRGQALSYEQYF.

The chain combines TRBV28 with TRBJ2-7; TRBD2 matches 8 bases. This CDR3 spans 14 amino acids. The V and J ends lost 2 bases and 9 bases, in that order; junction bases with no gene match: 9. The germline V gene encodes CDR1 MDHEN and CDR2 SYDVKM. In DNA form, the CDR3 reads TGTGCCAGCAGTTTAACCGCGGGGGGACGCGGGCAGTACTTC. The encoded protein is CASSLTAGGRGQYF. The full variable domain, in which reference TRBV28 and TRBJ2-7 provide the parts outside the CDR3, is DVKVTQSSRYLVKRTGEKVFLECVQDMDHENMFWYRQDPGLGLRLIYFSYDVKMKEKGDIPEGYSVSREKKERFSLILESASTNQTSMYLCASSLTAGGRGQYFGPGTRLTVT.

This clone came up a few times. The chain uses TRBV11-1 and TRBJ2-2, with D uncertain. The CDR3 runs to 16 residues. Trimming removed 5 bases from V and 2 bases from J, with 15 bases in between. CDR1 is SGHAT and CDR2 is FQDESV in the germline V gene (reference sequence). The CDR3 sequence is CASSVDPWGNTGELFF. For the CDR3, the DNA is TGTGCCAGCAGCGTAGATCCGTGGGGAAACACCGGGGAGCTGTTTTTT.

The chain is built from TRBV10-1 and TRBJ2-1, with 10 bases fitting TRBD2. With 5 bases clipped from V and 6 bases from J, the junction kept 4 bases outside the gene matches. This CDR3 has 14 amino acids. Per the germline V gene, CDR1 is WNHNN and CDR2 is SYGVQD (reference sequence). CDR3 coding DNA: TGCGCCAGCAGTAGGTCTAGCGGGAGCAATGAGCAGTTCTTC. Its translation is CASSRSSGSNEQFF.

The rearrangement links TRBV28 to TRBJ1-2; maybe TRBD1 (6 bases). Germline V lookup: CDR1 MDHEN, CDR2 SYDVKM. The CDR3 has 13 residues. Trimming shortened V by 5 bases and J by 10 bases, and 17 bases separated the two germline ends. In DNA, the CDR3 is TGTGCCAGCAGTCTGGACAGAAACCTCCCCTACACCTTC. Amino acid sequence: CASSLDRNLPYTF.

In its sample, this clone was seen a few times. The chain joins TRBV15 to TRBJ2-2; D uncertain. The CDR3 spans 12 residues. Trimming removed 2 bases from V and 6 bases from J, with 4 bases in between. Germline CDR1 LNHNV, CDR2 YYDKDF (reference sequence). CDR3 sequence: CATSRLSGELFF. CDR3 DNA sequence: TGTGCCACCAGCAGACTGTCCGGGGAGCTGTTTTTT.

This clone was recorded many times. The rearrangement joins TRBV7-2 to TRBJ1-4, with a tentative D call TRBD1 (6 bases). This CDR3 has 13 amino acids. V was shortened by 4 bases and J by 7 bases, with 10 bases between the two germline ends. CDR1 is SGHTA and CDR2 is FQGNSA in the germline V gene. The CDR3 is CASSSEGGEKLFF. The CDR3 DNA follows: TGTGCCAGCAGCTCAGAGGGGGGTGAAAAACTGTTTTTT.

This chain links TRBV6-6 with TRBJ2-3; the match to TRBD2 covers 10 bases. V lost 1 base and J lost 6; bases outside the gene matches: 7. Germline V lookup: CDR1 MNHNY, CDR2 SVGAGI (reference sequence). This CDR3 is built from 16 residues. The CDR3 loop is CASSYFGAGGSDTQYF. Written as DNA, the CDR3 is TGTGCCAGCAGTTACTTTGGAGCGGGGGGGTCGGATACGCAGTATTTT.

This clone was seen a few times. The chain links TRBV7-9 to TRBJ1-1; D gene unclear. The CDR3 runs to 14 residues. Germline V gene sequence: CDR1 SEHNR, CDR2 FQNEAQ (reference sequence). V was trimmed by 5 bases and J by 1 base, leaving 11 bases between them. The CDR3 loop reads CASSPQRANTEAFF. The CDR3 DNA sequence: TGTGCCAGCAGCCCGCAAAGGGCGAACACTGAAGCTTTCTTT.

The genes are TRBV7-2 and TRBJ2-5; 7 bases are a match to TRBD2. V lost 0 bases and J lost 5; bases outside the gene matches: 3. The V gene's germline CDR1 is SGHTA and CDR2 FQGNSA. CDR3 size: 14 residues. This chain's CDR3 is CASSLAGRDETQYF. The CDR3 nucleotides are TGTGCCAGCAGCTTAGCGGGGAGGGACGAGACCCAGTACTTC.

This rearrangement joins TRBV28 to TRBJ1-2; D unresolved. This CDR3 comprises 12 residues. V was trimmed by 2 bases and J by 4 bases, leaving 5 bases between them. Germline V CDR1 and CDR2: MDHEN, SYDVKM. For the CDR3, the DNA is TGTGCCAGCAGTTTACCCCCCTATGGCTACACCTTC. Amino acids: CASSLPPYGYTF.

CDR3 in DNA: TGCGCCAGCAGGTCGGGACAGTTTAATGAAAAACTGTTTTTT. Its protein product is CASRSGQFNEKLFF. The J gene is TRBJ1-4, the V gene TRBV5-1; TRBD1 matches at 7 bases. Germline trimming cut 5 bases from V and 4 bases from J; bases unmatched to any gene: 5. CDR1 SGHRS and CDR2 YFSETQ come from the germline V gene. This CDR3 region has 14 residues.

CDR3: CASSSTDATNEKLFF. CDR3 coding DNA: TGTGCCAGCAGTTCCACGGACGCAACTAATGAAAAACTGTTTTTT. V is TRBV28 and J is TRBJ1-4; D is undetermined. Trimming stripped 4 bases from V and 0 bases from J, with 9 bases between. This CDR3 has 15 amino acids. The germline V gene encodes CDR1 MDHEN and CDR2 SYDVKM.

This chain connects TRBV7-9 to TRBJ1-4; TRBD1 might be the D (5 bases). Per the germline V gene, CDR1 is SEHNR and CDR2 is FQNEAQ (reference sequence). The CDR3 extends over 17 amino acids. Trimming pared 6 bases from V and 8 bases from J, leaving 25 bases between. Here the CDR3 DNA reads TGTGCCAGCAGTCAGGTCCTACGGTCCGGGGCGGCCGAAAAACTGTTTTTT. Translating it yields CASSQVLRSGAAEKLFF.